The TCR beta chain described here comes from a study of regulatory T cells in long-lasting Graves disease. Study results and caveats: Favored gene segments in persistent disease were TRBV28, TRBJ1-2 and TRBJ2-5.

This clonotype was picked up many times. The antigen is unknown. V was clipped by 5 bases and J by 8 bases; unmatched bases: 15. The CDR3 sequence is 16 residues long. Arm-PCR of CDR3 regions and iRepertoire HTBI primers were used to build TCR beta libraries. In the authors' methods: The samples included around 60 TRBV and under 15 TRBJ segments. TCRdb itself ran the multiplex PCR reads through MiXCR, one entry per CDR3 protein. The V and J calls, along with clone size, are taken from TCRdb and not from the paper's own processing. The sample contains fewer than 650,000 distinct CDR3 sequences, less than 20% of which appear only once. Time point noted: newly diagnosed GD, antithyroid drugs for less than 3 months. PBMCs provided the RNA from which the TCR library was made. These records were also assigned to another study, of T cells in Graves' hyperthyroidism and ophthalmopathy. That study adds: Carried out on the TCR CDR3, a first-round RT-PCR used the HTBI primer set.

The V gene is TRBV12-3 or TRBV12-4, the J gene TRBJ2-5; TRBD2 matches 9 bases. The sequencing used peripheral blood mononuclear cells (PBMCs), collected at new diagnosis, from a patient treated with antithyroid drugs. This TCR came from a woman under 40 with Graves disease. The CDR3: CASSPISGSPSQTQYF. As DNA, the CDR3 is TGTGCCAGCAGTCCTATTAGCGGGAGTCCGTCCCAAACCCAGTACTTC.